Following are 18 T cell receptor beta chains from one sample sequenced in a study of Graves' ophthalmopathy and Graves' hyperthyroidism. Researchers took RNA transcripts and amplified TCR beta CDR3 regions from them. HTBI primers were used in a first-round RT-PCR, which preceded a second-round multiplex PCR. Via MiXCR, TCRdb re-called the multiplex PCR reads, giving one row per CDR3 protein. The repertoire holds 300,000 to 400,000 distinct CDR3 sequences, with approximately 17% as singletons. What was sequenced was peripheral blood. The receptor source for this set is an adult woman with stable Graves' hyperthyroidism.

This clonotype was seen repeatedly, ten times or more. The chain uses TRBV6-1 and TRBJ1-2, with TRBD1 matching 8 bases. V gave up 6 bases and J gave up 5 bases; unmatched junction bases: 11. The CDR3 is 15 residues long. Germline values: CDR1 MNHNS, CDR2 SASEGT. The CDR3 DNA is TGTGCCAGCAGAAATCGGACAGGGCCGAAGTATGGCTACACCTTC. Protein sequence: CASRNRTGPKYGYTF.

This clonotype has a count of ten or more. The chain carries TRBV9 and TRBJ2-5, with 10 positions matching TRBD2. The length of the CDR3 is 15 residues. CDR1 and CDR2 (germline): SGDLS, YYNGEE. J lost 3 bases, V lost 4 bases, and 6 bases had no gene match. The CDR3 sequence is CASSRGLAREETQYF. The CDR3 bases are TGTGCCAGCAGCCGGGGACTAGCGAGAGAAGAGACCCAGTACTTC. The variable domain in full, with the rest retrieved from reference TRBV9 and TRBJ2-5, is DSGVTQTPKHLITATGQRVTLRCSPRSGDLSVYWYQQSLDQGLQFLIQYYNGEERAKGNILERFSAQQFPDLHSELNLSSLELGDSALYFCASSRGLAREETQYFGPGTRLLVL.

There are many counts of this clonotype. This chain uses TRBV7-9 with TRBJ2-7, with 10 bases that match TRBD2. Germline V lookup: CDR1 SEHNR, CDR2 FQNEAQ (reference sequence). Trimming removed 5 bases from V and 2 bases from J; junction bases left unmatched: 6. The CDR3 contains 15 residues. CDR3 in DNA: TGTGCCAGCAGCCCCCGGACTAGCGGCCCCTACGAGCAGTACTTC. Its translation: CASSPRTSGPYEQYF.

This clonotype was found many times. The chain uses TRBV12-3 or TRBV12-4 and TRBJ1-3, with D tentatively TRBD1 (5 bases). The V gene lost 2 bases and the J gene lost 0 bases, with 14 bases spanning the gap. The CDR3 covers 17 residues. Here the CDR3 reads CASSLWGWGNSGNTIYF. The CDR3 DNA follows: TGTGCCAGCAGTTTATGGGGGTGGGGGAACTCTGGAAACACCATATATTTT.

This clonotype was seen only a few times. V usage is TRBV20-1 and J usage is TRBJ2-3; D is ambiguous. Germline loops: CDR1 DFQATT, CDR2 SNEGSKA (reference sequence). The CDR3 is 13 residues long. Trimming removed 0 bases from V and 1 base from J, with 5 bases in between. The CDR3 is CSAREPGTDTQYF. CDR3 coding DNA: TGCAGTGCTAGAGAGCCCGGCACAGATACGCAGTATTTT.

This clonotype has at least ten counts. The chain is built from TRBV12-3 or TRBV12-4 and TRBJ1-5; 11 bases agree with TRBD1. Germline trimming cut 2 bases from V and 5 bases from J; bases unmatched to any gene: 8. This CDR3 has 17 residues. In DNA, the CDR3 is TGTGCCAGCAGTTTACTGAGGACAGGGGGCGAGGATCAGCCCCAGCATTTT. Encoded protein: CASSLLRTGGEDQPQHF.

This clonotype was picked up many times. The CDR3: CASSSFSAGGRTGELFF. DNA for the CDR3: TGTGCCAGCAGTTCCTTCTCGGCGGGAGGGCGTACCGGGGAGCTGTTTTTT. The rearrangement links TRBV28 to TRBJ2-2, with TRBD2 matching 9 bases. The CDR3 is made up of 17 amino acids. Germline V gene sequence: CDR1 MDHEN, CDR2 SYDVKM. Trimming removed 4 bases from V and 5 bases from J; junction bases left unmatched: 11.

This clonotype was counted ten times or more. The rearrangement uses TRBV6-2 or TRBV6-3 and TRBJ1-1; weak D call: TRBD1 (5 bases). The V gene's germline CDR1 is MNHEY and CDR2 SVGEGT. The CDR3 loop spans 14 amino acids. V lost 2 bases to trimming and J lost 1 base, with 8 bases between them. CDR3 amino acids: CASSYMGENTEAFF. The CDR3 region has the DNA TGTGCCAGCAGTTACATGGGGGAGAACACTGAAGCTTTCTTT.

This chain uses TRBV2 with TRBJ2-4; D is perhaps TRBD2 (5 bases). This CDR3 comprises 16 residues. Trimming cost V 6 bases and J 16 bases, with 31 bases left between them. Germline assignment: CDR1 SNHLY and CDR2 FYNNEI. CDR3 sequence: CASRGRRVLAKNMHYF. Written as DNA, the CDR3 is TGTGCCAGCAGAGGCCGGCGGGTCCTAGCCAAAAACATGCATTACTTC.

This clonotype was seen many times. The V and J genes are TRBV4-1 and TRBJ1-5, with D tentatively TRBD1 (6 bases). The CDR3 is made up of 16 amino acids. V was cut by 0 bases and J by 3 bases, with 12 bases left in between. Looked up from germline, CDR1 is MGHRA and CDR2 is YSYEKL. The CDR3 region has the DNA TGCGCCAGCAGCCAAGAGCGGGGGGCTACCAATCAGCCCCAGCATTTT. Protein product: CASSQERGATNQPQHF.

In this sample, this clonotype turned up many times. The rearrangement links TRBV4-2 to TRBJ1-5; 10 bases align to TRBD1. The CDR3 runs 16 residues. Looked up from germline, CDR1 is LGHNA and CDR2 is YNFKEQ. V lost 3 bases, J lost 4 bases, and 6 bases stayed unmatched. CDR3: CASSHDQGQGNQPQHF. The CDR3 DNA reads TGTGCCAGCAGCCACGACCAGGGACAGGGGAATCAGCCCCAGCATTTT.

The chain joins TRBV5-1 to TRBJ2-2; tentative D call: TRBD1 (6 bases). V dropped 7 bases and J dropped 6 bases, with 19 bases sitting between them. Germline values: CDR1 SGHRS, CDR2 YFSETQ. The CDR3 covers 15 residues. In DNA form, the CDR3 reads TGCGCCAGCCACCTAGGACAGAGCCTTTCCGGGGAGCTGTTTTTT. It encodes CASHLGQSLSGELFF.

This clonotype was seen ten or more times. The chain uses TRBV5-1 and TRBJ1-1; maybe TRBD1 (5 bases). The germline V gene encodes CDR1 SGHRS and CDR2 YFSETQ. This CDR3 spans 16 amino acids. V lost 0 bases and J lost 1, with 13 bases in between. CDR3 sequence: CASSLEIRGENTEAFF. The CDR3 DNA reads as TGCGCCAGCAGCTTGGAGATTCGGGGGGAGAACACTGAAGCTTTCTTT.

This clonotype was seen many times. The V and J genes are TRBV24-1 and TRBJ2-5, with TRBD1 as a possible D gene (6 bases). CDR1 is KGHDR, CDR2 SFDVKD, per germline. The CDR3 length is 13 residues. Trimming left V 9 bases short and J 5 bases short, with 15 bases between. CDR3 amino acids: CATGTAGVETQYF. CDR3 DNA sequence: TGTGCCACCGGTACGGCAGGGGTGGAGACCCAGTACTTC.

This clonotype was found many times. J is TRBJ1-5 and V is TRBV3-1; D unresolved. Trimming removed 1 base from V and 0 bases from J, with 4 bases in between. Germline V lookup: CDR1 LGHDT, CDR2 YNNKEL (reference sequence). The CDR3 loop spans 14 amino acids. CDR3 sequence reads: CASSQAHSNQPQHF. The CDR3 DNA sequence: TGTGCCAGCAGCCAAGCTCATAGCAATCAGCCCCAGCATTTT.

This clonotype was seen ten or more times. Relative to the germline gene, one junction end is altered; a read error may explain this. The J gene is TRBJ2-7, the V gene TRBV12-3 or TRBV12-4, with D perhaps TRBD1 (6 bases). The CDR3 covers 12 residues. The CDR3: CASSTGPYEQYF. Here the CDR3 DNA reads TGCGCCAGCAGCACAGGGCCCTACGAGCAGTACTTC.

This clonotype showed up many times. The chain carries TRBV7-2 and TRBJ1-2; TRBD1 is a possible D gene (5 bases). The CDR3 runs to 14 residues. Germline V gene data show CDR1 as SGHTA and CDR2 as FQGNSA. Trimming cost V 2 bases and J 2 bases, with 9 bases left between them. The CDR3 DNA reads TGTGCCAGCAGCTTATTGGCAGGGAACTATGGCTACACCTTC. Amino acid sequence: CASSLLAGNYGYTF.

This clonotype was counted at least ten times. The V and J genes are TRBV11-2 and TRBJ2-5; D is undetermined. The CDR3 is made up of 15 amino acids. Trimming cost V 1 base and J 5 bases, with 14 bases left between them. Germline CDR1 and CDR2: SGHAT and FQNNGV. CDR3 protein: CASSLAYDPWETQYF. As DNA, the CDR3 is TGTGCCAGCAGCTTAGCCTACGATCCATGGGAGACCCAGTACTTC.